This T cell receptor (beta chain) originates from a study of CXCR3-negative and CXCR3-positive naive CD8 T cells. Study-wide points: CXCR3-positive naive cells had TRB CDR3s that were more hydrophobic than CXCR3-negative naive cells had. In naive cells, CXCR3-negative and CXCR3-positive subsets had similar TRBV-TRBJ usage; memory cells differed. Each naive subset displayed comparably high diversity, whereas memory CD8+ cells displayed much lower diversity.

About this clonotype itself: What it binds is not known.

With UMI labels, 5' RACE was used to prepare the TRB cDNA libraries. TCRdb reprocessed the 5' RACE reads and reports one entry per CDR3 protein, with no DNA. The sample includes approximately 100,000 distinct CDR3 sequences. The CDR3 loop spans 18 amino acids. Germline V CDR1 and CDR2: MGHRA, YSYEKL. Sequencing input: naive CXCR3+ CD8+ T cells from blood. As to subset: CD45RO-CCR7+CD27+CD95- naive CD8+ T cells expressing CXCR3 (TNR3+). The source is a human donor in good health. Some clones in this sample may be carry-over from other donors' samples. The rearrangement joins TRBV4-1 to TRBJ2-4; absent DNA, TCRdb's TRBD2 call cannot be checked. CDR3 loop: CASSQDLGLALAKNIQYF.